These T cell receptor beta chains were read from a single sample in a study of blood T cell repertoires in COVID-19. Produced via immunoSEQ multiplex PCR; TCRdb's table is partial and in-frame only. The data hold about 300,000 clones, with about nine tenths observed a single time. Input material: peripheral blood. The receptors stem from a woman in her twenties or thirties with COVID-19, enrolled during active disease. The CDR3 runs from the conserved cysteine through the conserved F or W. D genes are given only for firm matches. The size field is filled for only some rows; it gives once, few, many or a size class.

J gene	clone size	V gene	D gene	CDR3 protein	CDR3 DNA
TRBJ1-1	few	TRBV3-1/TRBV3-2	.	CATQTVNTEAFF	TGTGCCACTCAGACAGTGAACACTGAAGCTTTCTTT
TRBJ2-5	few	TRBV5-1	.	CASSGLHPRETQYF	TGCGCCAGCTCCGGACTGCATCCGCGGGAGACCCAGTACTTC
TRBJ1-6	.	TRBV27	TRBD1	CASSLKSGTGTNYNSPLHF	TGTGCCAGCAGTTTGAAATCCGGGACAGGGACAAACTATAATTCACCCCTCCACTTT
TRBJ1-5	once	TRBV27	.	CASRPWGQHSNQPQHF	TGTGCCAGCAGGCCGTGGGGGCAGCATAGCAATCAGCCCCAGCATTTT
TRBJ1-5	.	TRBV7-2	.	CASSLAGPPFNQPQHF	TGTGCCAGCAGCTTAGCGGGCCCACCCTTCAATCAGCCCCAGCATTTT
TRBJ1-2	.	TRBV15	.	CATSRDQGSYTF	TGTGCCACCAGCAGAGACCAGGGATCCTACACCTTC
TRBJ2-7	.	TRBV5-5	.	CASSQAGDVSYEQYF	TGTGCCAGCAGCCAGGCAGGGGACGTCTCCTACGAGCAGTACTTC
TRBJ2-5	.	TRBV7-2	.	CASSLGAHSLETQYF	TGTGCCAGCAGCTTAGGGGCTCACTCTCTCGAGACCCAGTACTTC
TRBJ1-1	once	TRBV18	.	CASSPPASNTEAFF	TGTGCCAGCTCACCACCAGCCTCGAACACTGAAGCTTTCTTT
TRBJ1-2	.	TRBV7-3	TRBD1	CASSLGQGGGYTF	TGTGCCAGCAGCTTAGGACAGGGAGGGGGCTACACCTTC
TRBJ2-1	.	TRBV7-9	TRBD1	CASSSTGTGGYNEQFF	TGTGCCAGCAGTTCGACCGGGACAGGGGGCTACAATGAGCAGTTCTTC
TRBJ2-2	.	TRBV5-5	TRBD2	CASRHLTGGPTGELFF	TGTGCCAGCAGACATCTGACGGGGGGGCCGACCGGGGAGCTGTTTTTT
TRBJ1-6	.	TRBV5-1	.	CASSLEGEITPLHF	TGCGCCAGCAGCTTGGAGGGGGAGATAACTCCCCTCCACTTT
TRBJ2-5	once	TRBV5-4	.	CASSLDPSIGETQYF	TGTGCCAGCAGCTTGGATCCTAGTATTGGTGAGACCCAGTACTTC
TRBJ1-6	.	TRBV28	TRBD1	CVTGPRNSPLHF	TGTGTGACAGGGCCACGCAATTCACCCCTCCACTTT
TRBJ1-4	.	TRBV5-5	.	CASSFGIGVGEKLFF	TGTGCCAGCAGCTTCGGAATCGGGGTTGGGGAAAAACTGTTTTTT
TRBJ1-4	.	TRBV4-1	TRBD1	CASREGQGFEKLFF	TGCGCCAGCAGGGAGGGACAGGGGTTTGAAAAACTGTTTTTT
TRBJ1-1	.	TRBV11-2	.	CASSLGQVLNTEAFF	TGTGCCAGCAGCTTAGGGCAGGTCCTGAACACTGAAGCTTTCTTT
TRBJ1-1	.	TRBV27	TRBD1	CASSHGQGAFF	TGTGCCAGCAGCCATGGACAGGGAGCTTTCTTT
TRBJ1-1	few	TRBV12-3/TRBV12-4	.	CASSFLREAFF	TGTGCCAGCAGTTTTTTGCGGGAAGCTTTCTTT
TRBJ2-3	.	TRBV6-5	.	CASSRGASADTQYF	TGTGCCAGTAGCAGGGGCGCTTCAGCAGATACGCAGTATTTT
TRBJ2-1	.	TRBV5-1	TRBD1	CASSLRTGESYNEQFF	TGCGCCAGCAGCTTGCGAACAGGGGAGTCCTACAATGAGCAGTTCTTC